The 27 T cell receptor beta chains below were found in one sample sequenced in a study of blood T cell repertoires in COVID-19. Generated by immunoSEQ multiplex PCR, the TCRdb table keeps only in-frame clones and is missing some. This sample carries a few hundred thousand clones, almost 90% of them seen once, and the ten largest clones take about 2%. The sample consisted of peripheral blood. All receptors come from a woman aged 55-75 years with COVID-19, enrolled during active disease.

The V and J genes are TRBV2 and TRBJ1-5, with unresolved D. The CDR3 sequence is 16 residues long. CDR1 SNHLY and CDR2 FYNNEI come from the germline V gene. V was clipped by 1 base and J by 3 bases, with 13 bases between them. CDR3 in DNA: TGTGCCAGCAGTGAAGAGGGAGGGTTAAACAATCAGCCCCAGCATTTT. Its protein is CASSEEGGLNNQPQHF. Together with reference TRBV2 and TRBJ1-5, the CDR3 gives the full variable domain: EPEVTQTPSHQVTQMGQEVILRCVPISNHLYFYWYRQILGQKVEFLVSFYNNEISEKSEIFDDQFSVERPDGSNFTLKIRSTKLEDSAMYFCASSEEGGLNNQPQHFGDGTRLSIL.

This chain joins TRBV5-1 and TRBJ2-2; the match to TRBD1 covers 8 bases. Per germline, CDR1 SGHRS and CDR2 YFSETQ. Unmatched junction bases numbered 2, after V lost 4 bases and J lost 0 bases. The CDR3 totals 15 residues. The CDR3 DNA reads as TGCGCCAGCAGCGGACAGGGCCCGAACACCGGGGAGCTGTTTTTT. Protein: CASSGQGPNTGELFF.

The J gene is TRBJ1-2, the V gene TRBV5-1; TRBD1 agrees at 7 bases. The germline gives CDR1 SGHRS, CDR2 YFSETQ. The V and J ends lost 4 bases and 8 bases, in that order; junction bases with no gene match: 8. The CDR3 contains 13 residues. The CDR3 DNA sequence: TGCGCCAGCAGCCCACGACAGGGTGCAGGCTACACCTTC. Translation: CASSPRQGAGYTF.

This chain uses TRBV27 with TRBJ1-1; possibly TRBD1 for D (5 bases). The CDR3 contains 15 residues. V lost 7 bases and J 1 base, leaving 16 bases between the germline ends. CDR1 MNHEY and CDR2 SMNVEV come from the germline V gene (reference sequence). The CDR3 loop reads CASTYRAGPNTEAFF. DNA for the CDR3: TGTGCCAGCACCTACCGGGCAGGGCCGAACACTGAAGCTTTCTTT.

The chain's CDR3 is CASSLEGFTEAFF. In DNA, the CDR3 is TGTGCCAGCAGCTTGGAGGGGTTCACTGAAGCTTTCTTT. V usage is TRBV7-9 and J usage is TRBJ1-1; D is possibly TRBD1 (5 bases). The CDR3 has 13 amino acids. The germline V gene encodes CDR1 SEHNR and CDR2 FQNEAQ (reference sequence). Trimming cost V 3 bases and J 4 bases, with 9 bases left between them.

CDR3 coding DNA: TGTGCCACCACCGAGGGGACAGTCGGGAACTATGGCTACACCTTC. Its protein product is CATTEGTVGNYGYTF. The chain joins TRBV4-2 to TRBJ1-2, with 7 bases identical to TRBD1. Germline assignment: CDR1 LGHNA and CDR2 YNFKEQ. The CDR3 has 15 amino acids. Trimming cost V 10 bases and J 2 bases; bases outside gene matches: 13.

This chain uses TRBV7-2 with TRBJ1-5; a weak D match, TRBD1 (5 bases). The CDR3 is 15 amino acids. The germline V gene encodes CDR1 SGHTA and CDR2 FQGNSA. The V and J ends lost 7 bases and 1 base respectively, with 14 bases between them. CDR3 in DNA: TGTGCCAGCACCCTGGGGGGGTCGAGCAATCAGCCCCAGCATTTT. Protein sequence: CASTLGGSSNQPQHF. Full variable domain (remainder filled in from reference TRBV7-2 and TRBJ1-5): GAGVSQSPSNKVTEKGKDVELRCDPISGHTALYWYRQSLGQGLEFLIYFQGNSAPDKSGLPSDRFSAERTGGSVSTLTIQRTQQEDSAVYLCASTLGGSSNQPQHFGDGTRLSIL.

This sequence joins TRBV23-1 and TRBJ1-3; D is unresolved. TRBV23-1 carries the ORF label, with uncertain function. The CDR3 loop spans 17 amino acids. Trimming removed 4 bases from V and 4 bases from J, with 20 bases in between. CDR3 region: CASSPDQNLRRGNTIYF. The DNA for the CDR3 is TGCGCCAGCAGTCCCGACCAGAACCTTCGGAGGGGAAACACCATATATTTT.

The V gene is TRBV7-2, the J gene TRBJ2-3, with 14 bases lining up with TRBD2. This CDR3 contains 16 residues. The junction had 2 bases not matched to a gene; V was cut back by 6 bases and J by 0 bases. Germline CDR1 reads SGHTA; CDR2 reads FQGNSA. The CDR3 nucleotides read TGTGCCAGCAGACGGACTAGCGGGGGGAGCACAGATACGCAGTATTTT. It is translated as CASRRTSGGSTDTQYF.

The table lists this clone with a count of one. The rearrangement uses TRBV15 and TRBJ2-2; D might be TRBD1 (6 bases). The V and J ends lost 0 bases and 3 bases respectively, with 11 bases between them. The CDR3 consists of 16 residues. The germline gives CDR1 LNHNV, CDR2 YYDKDF (reference sequence). CDR3 region: CATSRDRGQYTGELFF. In nucleotides, the CDR3 is TGTGCCACCAGCAGAGATAGAGGACAGTACACCGGGGAGCTGTTTTTT.

The chain links TRBV3-1 (or the pseudogene TRBV3-2) to TRBJ2-3, with 7 nucleotides matching TRBD2. The CDR3 totals 16 residues. V trimming: 4 bases; J trimming: 2 bases; junction bases outside the gene matches: 9. Germline assignment: CDR1 LGHDT and CDR2 YNNKEL (reference sequence). CDR3 residues: CASSPTSGTNTDTQYF. Here the CDR3 DNA reads TGTGCCAGCAGCCCAACAAGCGGGACTAACACAGATACGCAGTATTTT.

The genes are TRBV6-2 or TRBV6-3 and TRBJ2-7; D is ambiguous. The CDR3 covers 14 residues. Trimming removed 6 bases at V and 3 bases at J, with 15 bases between. Germline V gene lookup returns CDR1 MNHEY and CDR2 SVGEGT. In nucleotides, the CDR3 is TGTGCCAGCAGCTCGTATGGGCCGCTCTACGAGCAGTACTTC. It yields the protein CASSSYGPLYEQYF.

V usage is TRBV3-1 (or the pseudogene TRBV3-2) and J usage is TRBJ2-7; 11 positions match TRBD1. Germline V gene lookup returns CDR1 LGHDT and CDR2 YNNKEL (reference sequence). Losses at the gene ends were 3 bases for V and 6 bases for J; bases not matched to a gene: 10. This CDR3 is 16 amino acids long. The chain's CDR3 is CASSHSGTGGFGEQYF. CDR3 bases: TGTGCCAGCAGCCATTCCGGGACAGGGGGTTTCGGCGAGCAGTACTTC.

The J gene is TRBJ1-4, the V gene TRBV7-2; D is possibly TRBD1 (6 bases). The CDR3 has 15 residues. The V and J ends lost 5 bases and 5 bases respectively, with 15 bases between them. CDR1 and CDR2 from the germline V gene are SGHTA and FQGNSA. The CDR3: CASSPRQGRNEKLFF. DNA of the CDR3: TGTGCCAGCAGCCCGCGCCAGGGGCGGAATGAAAAACTGTTTTTT.

V and J are TRBV12-3 or TRBV12-4 and TRBJ1-2, with D possibly being TRBD1 (5 bases). The V and J ends lost 4 bases and 3 bases respectively, with 9 bases between them. This CDR3 is 13 amino acids long. The CDR3 protein is CASSYSTDYGYTF. The CDR3 coding sequence is TGTGCCAGCAGTTACTCGACAGACTATGGCTACACCTTC.

The chain has TRBV20-1 and TRBJ1-1; D is possibly TRBD1 (5 bases). From germline, CDR1 is DFQATT and CDR2 SNEGSKA (reference sequence). The CDR3 covers 14 residues. The V end lost 3 bases, the J end lost 0 bases, and 11 bases lay between the germline ends. The CDR3 here is CSASKQAMNTEAFF. In DNA form, the CDR3 reads TGCAGTGCTAGTAAACAGGCCATGAACACTGAAGCTTTCTTT.

The chain carries TRBV7-2 and TRBJ1-3; D gene uncertain. The germline V and J ends were trimmed by 5 bases and 0 bases, with 14 bases remaining between them. The CDR3 runs 16 residues. Germline V gene data show CDR1 as SGHTA and CDR2 as FQGNSA. The CDR3 DNA is TGTGCCAGCAGCACTACGGGCGGGAGCTCTGGAAACACCATATATTTT. Encoded protein: CASSTTGGSSGNTIYF. Complete variable domain (other parts from reference TRBV7-2 and TRBJ1-3): GAGVSQSPSNKVTEKGKDVELRCDPISGHTALYWYRQSLGQGLEFLIYFQGNSAPDKSGLPSDRFSAERTGGSVSTLTIQRTQQEDSAVYLCASSTTGGSSGNTIYFGEGSWLTVV.

The chain has TRBV2 and TRBJ1-5, with 7 positions matching TRBD1. Germline V gives CDR1 SNHLY, CDR2 FYNNEI. V dropped 6 bases and J dropped 2; count of bases not matched to a gene: 13. The CDR3 has 17 amino acids. This CDR3 reads CASSSTLRDSRNQPQHF. Written as DNA, the CDR3 is TGTGCCAGCAGCTCCACCCTTCGGGACAGCCGCAATCAGCCCCAGCATTTT.

This clone was detected only a few times. This chain joins TRBV7-2 and TRBJ1-2, with a possible D match to TRBD1 (6 bases). The ends were cut back, 1 base at V and 5 bases at J, with 17 bases in the middle. The CDR3 consists of 16 residues. The V gene's germline CDR1 is SGHTA and CDR2 FQGNSA. As DNA, the CDR3 is TGTGCCAGCAGCTTAGTGGCCTCGGGACAACCTTATGGCTACACCTTC. This codes for CASSLVASGQPYGYTF. The full variable domain, completed using reference TRBV7-2 and TRBJ1-2, is GAGVSQSPSNKVTEKGKDVELRCDPISGHTALYWYRQSLGQGLEFLIYFQGNSAPDKSGLPSDRFSAERTGGSVSTLTIQRTQQEDSAVYLCASSLVASGQPYGYTFGSGTRLTVV.

The sample holds a few counts of this clone. The CDR3: CASKQEAITGELFF. The CDR3 DNA is TGTGCCAGCAAACAAGAGGCGATCACCGGGGAGCTGTTTTTT. The chain links TRBV6-4 to TRBJ2-2; D remains ambiguous. The CDR3 is 14 amino acids. The ends were cut back, 7 bases at V and 4 bases at J, with 13 bases in the middle. Germline V gives CDR1 MRHNA, CDR2 SNTAGT.

The gene calls are TRBV7-2 and TRBJ1-4, with TRBD1 matching over 7 bases. CDR3 length: 16 residues. J gave up 3 bases and V 2 bases, and 6 bases lay outside the gene matches. CDR1 and CDR2 (germline): SGHTA, FQGNSA. As DNA, the CDR3 is TGTGCCAGCAGCTTAATTTTCCAGGGGGCTAATGAAAAACTGTTTTTT. This gives the protein CASSLIFQGANEKLFF.

The sample holds one count of this clone. This rearrangement joins TRBV13 to TRBJ1-4; 9 nucleotides align to TRBD1. This CDR3 is 15 amino acids long. The junction had 7 bases not matched to a gene; V was cut back by 5 bases and J by 6 bases. Germline values: CDR1 PRHDT, CDR2 FYEKMQ (reference sequence). The CDR3 protein is CASSRRGQGDEKLFF. The CDR3 nucleotides are TGTGCCAGCAGCCGACGGGGACAGGGTGATGAAAAACTGTTTTTT.

V is TRBV7-9 and J is TRBJ2-1; 10 positions agree with TRBD2. There are 15 residues in the CDR3. Losses at the gene ends were 6 bases for V and 4 bases for J; bases not matched to a gene: 6. Germline loops: CDR1 SEHNR, CDR2 FQNEAQ (reference sequence). The CDR3 spells CASSPSGGVYNEQFF. DNA of the CDR3: TGTGCCAGCAGTCCTAGCGGGGGAGTTTACAATGAGCAGTTCTTC.

The V call is TRBV11-2, the J call TRBJ1-5; D is possibly TRBD1 (5 bases). Germline assignment: CDR1 SGHAT and CDR2 FQNNGV. Trimming pared 1 base from V and 6 bases from J, leaving 13 bases between. This CDR3 comprises 15 residues. The CDR3 reads CASSLGGLGIQPQHF. As DNA, the CDR3 is TGTGCCAGCAGCTTAGGGGGACTAGGGATTCAGCCCCAGCATTTT.

The J gene is TRBJ1-5, the V gene TRBV2; D possibly corresponds to TRBD1 (5 bases). V was pared by 6 bases and J by 2 bases, with 11 bases between. The CDR3 is 14 residues long. From germline, CDR1 is SNHLY and CDR2 FYNNEI. CDR3 sequence reads: CASSDGGGNQPQHF. The CDR3 DNA reads as TGTGCCAGCAGCGATGGGGGGGGCAATCAGCCCCAGCATTTT.

This chain joins TRBV18 and TRBJ1-4, with a weak D call TRBD1 (5 bases). V lost 3 bases, J lost 0 bases, and 11 bases lay in between. This CDR3 is 16 amino acids long. In germline, CDR1 is KGHSH, CDR2 LQKENI. The chain's CDR3 is CASSPGLYATNEKLFF. CDR3 nucleotide sequence: TGTGCCAGCTCACCGGGGCTGTATGCAACTAATGAAAAACTGTTTTTT.

In regard to this clone: At one boundary the junction diverges from the germline segment, which might be a read error. The chain links TRBV7-7 to TRBJ2-6; a weak D match, TRBD2 (7 bases). In germline, CDR1 is SSHAT, CDR2 FNYEAQ (reference sequence). This CDR3 has 19 residues. CDR3 sequence: CASSPGRGGALSGANVLTF. CDR3 bases: TGTGCTAGCAGCCCCGGTCGAGGGGGGGCCCTCTCTGGGGCCAACGTCCTGACTTTC.